The clone carrying this T cell receptor beta chain was seen repeatedly, ten times or more. Germline V CDR1 and CDR2: DFQATT, SNEGSKA (reference sequence). Losses at the gene ends were 0 bases for V and 4 bases for J; bases not matched to a gene: 12. The length of the CDR3 is 17 residues. The source of the sample is a study of T-cell reconstitution after alpha-beta-depleted transplantation in children. The TCRbeta library incorporated unique molecular identifiers. In TCRdb, the PCR reads were re-called with MiXCR into one record per CDR3 protein. The data show approximately 640,000 distinct CDR3 sequences, roughly 17% seen once.

Sample: PBMCs from the stem cell graft donor, taken from the stem cell graft. The chain couples TRBV20-1 to TRBJ2-7; TRBD2 matches at 10 bases. The receptor comes from a human donor who donated a stem cell graft to a child with acute myeloid leukemia. The CDR3 coding sequence is TGCAGTGCTAGAGATCGGATAGCGGGGGGTTCTCGGTACGAGCAGTACTTC. This sequence encodes CSARDRIAGGSRYEQYF.